This TCR beta chain appears in the sequencing data of a study of Ad26.COV2.S vaccination and SARS-CoV-2 variants. The CDR3 covers 16 residues. The germline V and J ends were trimmed by 5 bases and 10 bases, with 23 bases remaining between them. Germline V gives CDR1 SEHNR, CDR2 FQNEAQ (reference sequence). TCRdb's table, derived via immunoSEQ multiplex PCR, lists solely in-frame clones and lacks some. The sample records over 400,000 clones, 92% being singletons. Treatment in this sample: over 15 received Ad26.COV2.S at low or high dose, single or two shots; 5 received placebo; per-sample allocation not given. The study sampled participants on day 63 after the first vaccine or placebo injection.

V is TRBV7-9 and J is TRBJ1-4; D is uncertain. Sequencing was performed on peripheral blood, taken in a trial of Ad26.COV2.S vaccine versus placebo. This clonotype was sampled from a person aged 18-65 years who received the Ad26.COV2.S COVID-19 vaccine or a placebo. The CDR3 spells CASSRTLGDLRVKLFF. CDR3 bases: TGTGCCAGCAGCCGTACCCTGGGCGACCTGCGCGTAAAACTGTTTTTT.